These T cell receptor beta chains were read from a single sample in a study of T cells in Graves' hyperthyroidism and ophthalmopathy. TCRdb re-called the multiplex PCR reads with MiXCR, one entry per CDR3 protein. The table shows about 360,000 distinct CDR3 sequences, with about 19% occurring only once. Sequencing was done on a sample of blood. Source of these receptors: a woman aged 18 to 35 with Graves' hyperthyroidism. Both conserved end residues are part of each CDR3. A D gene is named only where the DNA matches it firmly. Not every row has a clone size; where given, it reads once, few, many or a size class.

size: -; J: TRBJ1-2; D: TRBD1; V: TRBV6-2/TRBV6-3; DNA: TGTGCCACCGGGACAGGGTTGCGCTATGGCTACACCTTC; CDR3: CATGTGLRYGYTF
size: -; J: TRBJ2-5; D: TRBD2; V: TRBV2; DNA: TGTGCCAGCAGTGAACCTAGGACTAGCGGGGGCCAAGAGACCCAGTACTTC; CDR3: CASSEPRTSGGQETQYF
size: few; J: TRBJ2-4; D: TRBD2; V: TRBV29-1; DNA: TGCAGCGCAGAGGAAACGGGACTAGCGGGGGTACAGTACTTC; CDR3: CSAEETGLAGVQYF
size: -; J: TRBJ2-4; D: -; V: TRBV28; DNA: TGTGCCAGCAGCCTCCCGGGCAGGGATTTCTTCGGTAACATTCAGTACTTC; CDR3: CASSLPGRDFFGNIQYF
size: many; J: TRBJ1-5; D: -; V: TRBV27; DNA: TGTGCCAGCAGTTCGAGACCATTACTCCGGGACACCCTTAGCAATCAGCCCCAGCATTTT; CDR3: CASSSRPLLRDTLSNQPQHF
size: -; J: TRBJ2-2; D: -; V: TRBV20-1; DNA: TGCAGTGCTAGGGATGAGAGGGCCACCGGGGAGCTGTTTTTT; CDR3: CSARDERATGELFF
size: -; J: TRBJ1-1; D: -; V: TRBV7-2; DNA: TGTGCCAGCAGACCTGGACACTCCAACACTGAAGCTTTCTTT; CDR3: CASRPGHSNTEAFF
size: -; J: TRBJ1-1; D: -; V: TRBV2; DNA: TGTGCCGGGGCTCTCTCGGCTGAAGCTTTCTTT; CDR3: CAGALSAEAFF
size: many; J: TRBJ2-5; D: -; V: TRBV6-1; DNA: TGTGCCAGCAGTCCCCTTGGGACACAGGAGACCCAGTACTTC; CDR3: CASSPLGTQETQYF
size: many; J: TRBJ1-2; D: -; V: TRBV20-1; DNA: TGCAGTGCTCGAGCGGTGGGTGGCTACACCTTC; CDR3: CSARAVGGYTF
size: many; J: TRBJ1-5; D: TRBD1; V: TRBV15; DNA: TGTGCCACCAGCAGAAGACAGGGGGCAGGTCAGCCCCAGCATTTT; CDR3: CATSRRQGAGQPQHF
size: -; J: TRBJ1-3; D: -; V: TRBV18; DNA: TGTGCCAGCTCACCCCTGGACCTCCGCAGCTCTGGAAACACCATATATTTT; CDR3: CASSPLDLRSSGNTIYF
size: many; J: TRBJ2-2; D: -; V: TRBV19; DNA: TGTGCCAGTAGTATAGCTTGGAGGGGGATGAACACCGGGGAGCTGTTTTTT; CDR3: CASSIAWRGMNTGELFF
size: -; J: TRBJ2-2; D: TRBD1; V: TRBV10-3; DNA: TGTGCCATCAGTCGGACAGGCCAGAACACCGGGGAGCTGTTTTTT; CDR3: CAISRTGQNTGELFF
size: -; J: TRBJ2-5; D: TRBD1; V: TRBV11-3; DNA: TGTGCCAGCAGCCAACAGGGGCAGGAAGAGACCCAGTACTTC; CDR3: CASSQQGQEETQYF
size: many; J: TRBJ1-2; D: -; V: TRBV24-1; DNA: TGTGCCACCAGTGAGTACGGAAACTATGGCTACACCTTC; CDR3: CATSEYGNYGYTF